A single sample gave rise to the 9 T cell receptor beta chains below, sequenced in a study of tumor and adjacent non-tumor tissue in lung cancer. RNA was extracted from bulk tissue without any cell sorting. TCRbeta libraries were built with three rounds of nested PCR, modified from ARM-PCR. TCRdb passed the multiplex PCR reads through MiXCR, listing each CDR3 protein once. The table has some 77,000 distinct CDR3 sequences, around two thirds seen once; the top ten hold 10% to 15%. The sample consisted of lung tumor tissue. Source of these receptors: a woman aged 70-85 years with non-small cell lung cancer.

The J gene is TRBJ2-7, the V gene TRBV10-3, with D tentatively TRBD2 (6 bases). Germline CDR1 is ENHRY and CDR2 is SYGVKD. V shed 11 bases and J shed 2 bases, with 19 bases lying between them. The CDR3 consists of 14 residues. The CDR3 region has the DNA TGTGCCCCAGCACCGGACGGGAGTCCCTACGAGCAGTACTTC. Translation: CAPAPDGSPYEQYF.

This clonotype has a handful of counts. The chain is built from TRBV12-3 or TRBV12-4 and TRBJ2-1; 11 bases line up with TRBD2. This CDR3 region has 17 residues. The V and J ends lost 3 bases and 9 bases, in that order; junction bases with no gene match: 13. Here the CDR3 DNA reads TGTGCCAGCAGTTTGGTCCTAGCGGGAGGCCGGGTGGGTGAGCAGTTCTTC. Residues: CASSLVLAGGRVGEQFF.

This clonotype was found many times. CDR3 sequence reads: CSSWGSTEAFF. In DNA form, the CDR3 reads TGCAGCAGTTGGGGGAGCACTGAAGCTTTCTTT. The chain joins TRBV29-1 to TRBJ1-1, with D possibly TRBD1 on 5 matching bases. This CDR3 comprises 11 residues. Trimming removed 8 bases from V and 4 bases from J, with 11 bases in between. Looked up from germline, CDR1 is SQVTM and CDR2 is ANQGSEA.

In this sample, this clonotype turned up many times. This chain joins TRBV5-4 and TRBJ1-1, with TRBD1 as a possible D gene (6 bases). V was clipped by 3 bases and J by 1 base, with 10 bases between them. Germline values: CDR1 SGHNT, CDR2 YYREEE (reference sequence). The CDR3 runs 14 residues. The CDR3 spells CASSWGQSNTEAFF. DNA for the CDR3: TGTGCCAGCAGCTGGGGGCAGTCGAACACTGAAGCTTTCTTT.

This chain joins TRBV12-3 or TRBV12-4 and TRBJ1-5; D may be TRBD1 (5 bases). CDR3 size: 16 residues. CDR3 sequence reads: CSSSPMGGAGNQPQHF. CDR3 DNA sequence: TGTTCTAGCAGTCCCATGGGGGGAGCGGGCAATCAGCCCCAGCATTTT.

The genes are TRBV6-5 and TRBJ1-2; 9 nucleotides line up with TRBD1. J lost 4 bases, V lost 7 bases, and 10 bases had no gene match. Germline V CDR1 and CDR2: MNHEY, SVGAGI. The CDR3 spans 15 residues. CDR3 residues: CASMGQGLFLYGYTF. The DNA of the CDR3 is TGTGCCAGCATGGGACAGGGTCTCTTCCTCTATGGCTACACCTTC.

As regards this clonotype: The junction departs from the called germline gene at one end, perhaps through a read error. The rearrangement joins TRBV12-3 or TRBV12-4 to TRBJ2-6, with a possible D match to TRBD1 (5 bases). The CDR3 contains 18 residues. CDR3 in amino acids: CASSMRQIRKSGANVLTF. CDR3 DNA sequence: TGCGCCAGCAGTATGCGACAGATACGGAAATCTGGGGCCAACGTCCTGACTTTC.

As concerns this clonotype: Since a much larger clone is just one base distant, this may be a read error. This chain joins TRBV30 and TRBJ2-2; D remains ambiguous. The V gene's germline CDR1 is GTSNPN and CDR2 SVGIG (reference sequence). The length of the CDR3 is 11 residues. The CDR3 DNA reads TGTTTGGTAGCGAACACCGGGGAGCTGTTTTTT. Amino acids: CLVANTGELFF.

A note on this clonotype: One end of the junction varies from germline; a read error may be responsible. V and J are TRBV4-2 and TRBJ2-3; D remains unclear. The CDR3 is 13 amino acids. In germline, CDR1 is LGHNA, CDR2 YNFKEQ. The CDR3 reads CVSSLTTTDTQYF. CDR3 DNA sequence: TGTGTCAGCAGCCTAACTACAACAGATACGCAGTATTTT.